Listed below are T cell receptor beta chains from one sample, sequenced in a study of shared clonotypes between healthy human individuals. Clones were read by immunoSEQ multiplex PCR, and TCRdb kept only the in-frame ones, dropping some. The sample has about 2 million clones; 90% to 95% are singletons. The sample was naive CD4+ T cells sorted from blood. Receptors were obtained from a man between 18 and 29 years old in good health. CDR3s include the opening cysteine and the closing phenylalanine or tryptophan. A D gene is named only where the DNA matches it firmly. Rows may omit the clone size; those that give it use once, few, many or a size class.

CASSSLGGDNQPQHF | TGTGCCAGCAGTTCTCTGGGCGGGGACAATCAGCCCCAGCATTTT | TRBV6-5 | NA | TRBJ1-5 | NA
CASSSADGILNTEAFF | TGTGCCAGCAGTTCAGCCGACGGGATTTTGAACACTGAAGCTTTCTTT | TRBV28 | NA | TRBJ1-1 | NA
CASSKQGSYEQYF | TGTGCCAGCAGCAAACAGGGATCCTACGAGCAGTACTTC | TRBV27 | NA | TRBJ2-7 | NA
CASSVMTVNTEAFF | TGCGCCAGCAGCGTGATGACAGTGAACACTGAAGCTTTCTTT | TRBV5-1 | NA | TRBJ1-1 | NA
CASSALAGSYEQYF | TGTGCCAGCAGTGCGCTAGCGGGCTCCTACGAGCAGTACTTC | TRBV6-4 | NA | TRBJ2-7 | TRBD2
CASSTRQGSDGYTF | TGTGCCAGCAGCACGAGACAGGGATCGGATGGCTACACCTTC | TRBV7-8 | NA | TRBJ1-2 | TRBD1
CAWSVRGGNTEAFF | TGTGCCTGGAGTGTAAGGGGAGGAAACACTGAAGCTTTCTTT | TRBV30 | few | TRBJ1-1 | NA
CASLTGFANTGELFF | TGTGCCAGCTTAACGGGCTTCGCGAACACCGGGGAGCTGTTTTTT | TRBV28 | NA | TRBJ2-2 | NA
CASSDRTAGANVLTF | TGTGCCAGCAGTGATCGGACGGCTGGGGCCAACGTCCTGACTTTC | TRBV2 | NA | TRBJ2-6 | NA
CASSSTPRDRGAYEQYF | TGCGCCAGCAGCTCCACCCCCCGGGACAGGGGAGCATACGAGCAGTACTTC | TRBV5-1 | NA | TRBJ2-7 | TRBD1
CAWSPGAQPQHF | TGTGCCTGGAGTCCTGGGGCCCAGCCCCAGCATTTT | TRBV30 | NA | TRBJ1-5 | NA
CASSLEGSTDTQYF | TGTGCCAGCAGCTTAGAAGGAAGCACAGATACGCAGTATTTT | TRBV5-4 | once | TRBJ2-3 | NA
CSVAGQGYGYTF | TGCAGCGTCGCGGGACAGGGCTATGGCTACACCTTC | TRBV29-1 | NA | TRBJ1-2 | TRBD1
CASIWGDGTEAFF | TGTGCCAGCATTTGGGGGGACGGGACTGAAGCTTTCTTT | TRBV28 | NA | TRBJ1-1 | NA
CAASPGAENEQYF | TGTGCCGCCTCACCCGGGGCGGAGAACGAGCAGTACTTC | TRBV10-3 | NA | TRBJ2-7 | NA
CASSQEGRGTGELFF | TGCGCCAGCAGCCAAGAGGGGCGGGGGACCGGGGAGCTGTTTTTT | TRBV4-1 | NA | TRBJ2-2 | TRBD2
CASRRTGLEKLFF | TGTGCCAGCAGGAGGACAGGGTTAGAAAAACTGTTTTTT | TRBV27 | NA | TRBJ1-4 | TRBD1
CASSLGLTSGSSYNEQFF | TGTGCCAGCAGCTTAGGGTTGACTAGCGGAAGCTCCTACAATGAGCAGTTCTTC | TRBV7-9 | few | TRBJ2-1 | TRBD2
CASSLTSGRETQYF | TGTGCCAGCAGCTTAACTAGCGGGAGAGAGACCCAGTACTTC | TRBV7-9 | NA | TRBJ2-5 | TRBD2
CASSLVKGQGYGYTF | TGTGCCAGCAGCTTAGTTAAGGGACAGGGCTATGGCTACACCTTC | TRBV7-2 | NA | TRBJ1-2 | TRBD1
CASSLGDRSYEQYF | TGCGCCAGCAGCTTGGGCGACAGGTCCTACGAGCAGTACTTC | TRBV5-1 | NA | TRBJ2-7 | NA
CASSQGDRANYGYTF | TGCGCCAGCAGCCAAGGGGACAGAGCTAACTATGGCTACACCTTC | TRBV4-1 | NA | TRBJ1-2 | TRBD1
CASSESSSGGGTDTQYF | TGCGCCAGCAGTGAGTCGAGCAGCGGCGGGGGTACAGATACGCAGTATTTT | TRBV10-1 | NA | TRBJ2-3 | TRBD2
CAISLVPGQGPVRDFNNRNYGYTF | TGTGCCATCAGCCTTGTCCCGGGACAGGGGCCGGTACGAGACTTTAATAATCGGAACTATGGCTACACCTTC | TRBV10-3 | NA | TRBJ1-2 | TRBD1
CASSEASHQPQHF | TGTGCCAGCAGTGAAGCATCTCATCAGCCCCAGCATTTT | TRBV6-1 | once | TRBJ1-5 | NA
CASSISTGVGTEAFF | TGTGCCAGCAGTATATCGACAGGGGTTGGGACTGAAGCTTTCTTT | TRBV6-1 | once | TRBJ1-1 | TRBD1
CASSPTGGANTEAFF | TGTGCCAGCAGCCCGACAGGGGGCGCGAACACTGAAGCTTTCTTT | TRBV7-9 | NA | TRBJ1-1 | TRBD1
CASRKGLAVFREQFF | TGTGCCAGCAGGAAGGGACTAGCGGTGTTCCGCGAGCAGTTCTTC | TRBV6-5 | NA | TRBJ2-1 | TRBD2
CASSLDSGQEYF | TGTGCCAGCAGCTTGGACTCGGGACAGGAGTACTTC | TRBV11-3 | once | TRBJ2-7 | TRBD1
CASSNVGPNTEAFF | TGTGCCAGTAGTAATGTAGGCCCGAACACTGAAGCTTTCTTT | TRBV19 | NA | TRBJ1-1 | NA
CASSQNSGLANVLTF | TGTGCCAGCAGCCAGAACTCAGGGTTAGCCAACGTCCTGACTTTC | TRBV7-8 | NA | TRBJ2-6 | NA
CASSEHLNQPQHF | TGTGCCAGCAGTGAGCACCTCAATCAGCCCCAGCATTTT | TRBV6-1 | NA | TRBJ1-5 | NA
CSAYRTGTGELFF | TGCAGTGCGTACAGGACGGGCACCGGGGAGCTGTTTTTT | TRBV29-1 | NA | TRBJ2-2 | NA
CASSLRLAASTDTQYF | TGTGCCAGCAGCTTAAGACTAGCGGCTAGCACAGATACGCAGTATTTT | TRBV7-2 | NA | TRBJ2-3 | TRBD2
CASSQYNRVDSPLHF | TGTGCCAGCAGCCAATATAACAGGGTTGATTCACCCCTCCACTTT | TRBV5-4 | NA | TRBJ1-6 | NA
CASSPIQGVTGELFF | TGTGCCAGCTCACCTATTCAGGGTGTCACCGGGGAGCTGTTTTTT | TRBV18 | NA | TRBJ2-2 | NA
CASSLTGKYGYTF | TGTGCCAGCAGCTTGACGGGGAAATATGGCTACACCTTC | TRBV5-6 | NA | TRBJ1-2 | NA
CASSPGPQQGNQPQHF | TGTGCCAGCTCACCTGGGCCCCAACAGGGGAATCAGCCCCAGCATTTT | TRBV18 | NA | TRBJ1-5 | TRBD1
CASSDRTSGEWNEQFF | TGTGCCAGCAGCGACCGGACTAGCGGGGAGTGGAATGAGCAGTTCTTC | TRBV7-2 | once | TRBJ2-1 | TRBD2
CASSINYGYTF | TGTGCCAGTAGTATTAATTATGGCTACACCTTC | TRBV19 | NA | TRBJ1-2 | NA
CAWTGGLGGETQYF | TGTGCCTGGACGGGAGGACTAGGAGGAGAGACCCAGTACTTC | TRBV30 | NA | TRBJ2-5 | TRBD2
CASSLEGQGVSPLHF | TGTGCCAGCAGCTTAGAGGGACAGGGGGTATCACCCCTCCACTTT | TRBV5-5 | NA | TRBJ1-6 | TRBD1